The 25 T cell receptor beta chains below all came from one sample that was sequenced in a study of human T cells and chemical hapten exposure. The time point was: patch test 1, 2 weeks after DPC sensitization. Stated treatment: therapeutic diphenylcyclopropenone sensitization with weekly scalp DPC. One entry per CDR3 protein, called by TCRdb with MiXCR from the RACE reads. The repertoire has 180,000 or so distinct CDR3 sequences, roughly 15% of them found once; the top ten carry less than 2%. The sequencing here drew on whole blood, taken in connection with sensitization to the hapten diphenylcyclopropenone (DPC). Every receptor here comes from a young woman with alopecia areata. Some clones in this sample may be carry-over from other donors' samples.

This clonotype was recorded many times. This chain connects TRBV29-1 to TRBJ1-2; D may be TRBD1 (6 bases). The V end lost 6 bases, the J end lost 0 bases, and 14 bases lay between the germline ends. Germline assignment: CDR1 SQVTM and CDR2 ANQGSEA. This CDR3 contains 14 residues. The CDR3 region has the DNA TGCAGCGTCTCCCGGGACACCGCTAACTATGGCTACACCTTC. Protein product: CSVSRDTANYGYTF.

The J gene is TRBJ2-3, the V gene TRBV7-3; TRBD2 aligns across 8 bases. Unmatched junction bases numbered 7, after V lost 5 bases and J lost 9 bases. The germline CDR1 and CDR2 sequences are SGHTA and FQGTGA. This CDR3 has 13 amino acids. The CDR3 region is CASSPGRVETQYF. CDR3 coding DNA: TGTGCCAGCAGCCCCGGGAGGGTTGAGACGCAGTATTTT. The whole variable domain, filled in from reference TRBV7-3 and TRBJ2-3, reads GAGVSQTPSNKVTEKGKYVELRCDPISGHTALYWYRQSLGQGPEFLIYFQGTGAADDSGLPNDRFFAVRPEGSVSTLKIQRTERGDSAVYLCASSPGRVETQYFGPGTRLTVL.

This clonotype appeared many times. V gene TRBV6-6 combines with J gene TRBJ2-3; D might be TRBD2 (6 bases). The CDR3 has 16 amino acids. Germline V gene sequence: CDR1 MNHNY, CDR2 SVGAGI (reference sequence). Trimming removed 5 bases from V and 0 bases from J, with 15 bases in between. CDR3 amino acids: CASSRLVSPSTDTQYF. The CDR3 coding sequence is TGTGCCAGCAGTCGACTAGTTTCCCCCAGCACAGATACGCAGTATTTT.

This clonotype appeared a few times. The chain couples TRBV15 to TRBJ2-1, with TRBD2 matching 8 bases. V lost 1 base to trimming and J lost 7 bases; unmatched junction nucleotides: 9. This CDR3 is built from 16 residues. The germline CDR1 and CDR2 sequences are LNHNV and YYDKDF (reference sequence). DNA for the CDR3: TGTGCCACCAGCAGAGTACCAAGGACTAGCTCAAATGAGCAGTTCTTC. The encoded protein is CATSRVPRTSSNEQFF.

This clonotype was observed a handful of times. CDR3 loop: CASSVGDSGTYEQYF. In DNA form, the CDR3 reads TGTGCCAGCAGCGTAGGGGATAGCGGAACCTACGAGCAGTACTTC. This chain connects TRBV9 to TRBJ2-7; D possibly corresponds to TRBD2 (6 bases). The CDR3 loop spans 15 amino acids. Trimming removed 0 bases from V and 2 bases from J, with 12 bases in between. CDR1 and CDR2 from the germline V gene are SGDLS and YYNGEE.

The chain employs TRBV5-1 and TRBJ2-7, with a weak D call TRBD1 (5 bases). Germline CDR1 and CDR2: SGHRS and YFSETQ. This CDR3 region has 13 residues. Trimming removed 7 bases from V and 3 bases from J, with 14 bases in between. CDR3 sequence: CASALDTFYEQYF. The CDR3 DNA is TGCGCCAGCGCCTTGGACACCTTCTACGAGCAGTACTTC.

This chain uses TRBV20-1 with TRBJ2-7; D not resolved. CDR3 length equals 13 residues. Germline V gene lookup returns CDR1 DFQATT and CDR2 SNEGSKA (reference sequence). Trimming removed 5 bases from V and 2 bases from J, with 13 bases in between. CDR3 DNA: TGCAGTGCTTACGACGACCCTACCTACGAGCAGTACTTC. This translates into CSAYDDPTYEQYF.

The chain has TRBV7-9 and TRBJ1-2; D may be TRBD1 (5 bases). The CDR3 runs to 15 residues. Germline lookup yields CDR1 SEHNR and CDR2 FQNEAQ (reference sequence). Trimming left V 2 bases short and J 6 bases short, with 16 bases between. CDR3 sequence: CASSLSEGAGHGYTF. The CDR3 DNA reads as TGTGCCAGCAGCTTATCAGAGGGCGCGGGACATGGCTACACCTTC.

This clonotype was seen a few times. V and J are TRBV25-1 and TRBJ2-7, with a tentative D call TRBD1 (7 bases). The CDR3 is 15 amino acids. Germline V gene data show CDR1 as MGHDK and CDR2 as SYGVNS. V was clipped by 6 bases and J by 1 base, with 16 bases between them. CDR3 in amino acids: CASSRGTDASYEQYF. The CDR3 DNA follows: TGTGCCAGCAGCCGCGGGACAGACGCATCCTACGAGCAGTACTTC.

The sample holds many counts of this clonotype. This chain connects TRBV7-2 to TRBJ2-7, with D perhaps assigned TRBD1 or TRBD2 (5 bases each). Between the trimmed V and J ends, which lost 5 bases and 6 bases, there was a span of 17 bases. The germline gives CDR1 SGHTA, CDR2 FQGNSA. The CDR3 is 14 amino acids. CDR3 sequence reads: CASSEGPPVSEQYF. CDR3 in DNA: TGTGCCAGCAGCGAGGGACCCCCGGTAAGCGAGCAGTACTTC.

J is TRBJ1-1 and V is TRBV6-2 or TRBV6-3; D not certain. The CDR3 contains 16 residues. Germline-derived CDR1 and CDR2 are MNHEY and SVGEGT. V was clipped by 5 bases and J by 0 bases, with 16 bases between them. CDR3 residues: CASSPPPGLMNTEAFF. CDR3 coding DNA: TGTGCCAGCAGTCCCCCCCCGGGTCTCATGAACACTGAAGCTTTCTTT.

This chain joins TRBV29-1 and TRBJ2-2; D is perhaps TRBD1 (6 bases). CDR1 and CDR2 (germline): SQVTM, ANQGSEA. V was clipped by 7 bases and J by 1 base, with 13 bases between them. CDR3 size: 14 residues. The CDR3 DNA reads TGCAGCGCTGGAAACAGGGAGAACACCGGGGAGCTGTTTTTT. This translates into CSAGNRENTGELFF.

The chain recombines TRBV29-1 with TRBJ1-1, with D uncertain. The germline gives CDR1 SQVTM, CDR2 ANQGSEA. Trimming shortened V by 4 bases and J by 0 bases, and 15 bases separated the two germline ends. The CDR3 covers 15 residues. DNA for the CDR3: TGCAGCGTTGTCCTCCACGGTTGGGTGAACACTGAAGCTTTCTTT. Amino acids: CSVVLHGWVNTEAFF.

This sequence joins TRBV30 and TRBJ2-1; 13 bases map to TRBD2. V was clipped by 2 bases and J by 8 bases; unmatched bases: 3. Germline lookup yields CDR1 GTSNPN and CDR2 SVGIG (reference sequence). This CDR3 has 14 residues. CDR3 DNA: TGTGCCTGGAGTTGGACTAGCGGGAGCGATGAGCAGTTCTTC. Residues: CAWSWTSGSDEQFF.

This clonotype was picked up a small number of times. The chain is built from TRBV4-3 and TRBJ1-1, with D possibly being TRBD1 (6 bases). In germline, CDR1 is LGHNA, CDR2 YSLEER. The ends were cut back, 9 bases at V and 4 bases at J, with 9 bases in the middle. This CDR3 region has 11 residues. CDR3 region: CARGGGTEAFF. CDR3 in DNA: TGCGCCAGGGGAGGGGGCACTGAAGCTTTCTTT.

This clonotype was seen repeatedly, ten times or more. This rearrangement joins TRBV30 to TRBJ1-6; D remains unclear. V was cut by 1 base and J by 9 bases, with 4 bases left in between. This CDR3 contains 11 residues. Germline lookup yields CDR1 GTSNPN and CDR2 SVGIG (reference sequence). This CDR3 reads CAWSDPSPLHF. CDR3 DNA sequence: TGTGCCTGGAGTGACCCTTCACCCCTCCACTTT.

Only a few counts were recorded for this clonotype. The chain couples TRBV14 to TRBJ2-5; D is tentatively TRBD1 or TRBD2 (5 bases each). Germline loops: CDR1 SGHDN, CDR2 FVKESK. The CDR3 length is 15 residues. The V end lost 0 bases, the J end lost 1 base, and 9 bases lay between the germline ends. CDR3: CASSQEGRIQETQYF. The CDR3 bases are TGTGCCAGCAGCCAAGAGGGACGGATCCAAGAGACCCAGTACTTC.

The V call is TRBV5-1, the J call TRBJ1-2, with 7 bases identical to TRBD1. After removal of 1 base from V and 3 bases from J, the junction contained 3 bases not matched to a gene. Germline V CDR1 and CDR2: SGHRS, YFSETQ. CDR3 length: 14 residues. CDR3 DNA sequence: TGCGCCAGCAGCTTGCTAACAGGGGACTATGGCTACACCTTC. As protein: CASSLLTGDYGYTF. Looking up the rest from reference TRBV5-1 and TRBJ1-2 gives the full variable domain: KAGVTQTPRYLIKTRGQQVTLSCSPISGHRSVSWYQQTPGQGLQFLFEYFSETQRNKGNFPGRFSGRQFSNSRSEMNVSTLELGDSALYLCASSLLTGDYGYTFGSGTRLTVV.

This clonotype was detected ten times or more. This rearrangement joins TRBV6-5 to TRBJ2-5, with D perhaps TRBD1 (5 bases). The germline V gene encodes CDR1 MNHEY and CDR2 SVGAGI. The V gene lost 7 bases and the J gene lost 7 bases, with 16 bases spanning the gap. The CDR3 runs to 13 residues. The CDR3 DNA follows: TGTGCCAGCACCCCCGACAGTTTTGGGACCCAGTACTTC. It codes for CASTPDSFGTQYF.

This clonotype was picked up a small number of times. The chain uses TRBV2 and TRBJ1-2; 10 nucleotides match TRBD1. The J segment lost 4 bases and the V segment lost 8 bases, leaving 13 bases of the junction unmatched. This CDR3 has 16 amino acids. Germline V gives CDR1 SNHLY, CDR2 FYNNEI. CDR3 protein: CASRLTGTGVGYGYTF. The CDR3 DNA sequence: TGTGCCAGCCGGTTAACCGGGACAGGGGTTGGCTATGGCTACACCTTC.

At least ten counts were recorded for this clonotype. The chain uses TRBV6-5 and TRBJ2-7, with 9 bases aligning to TRBD1. J lost 2 bases, V lost 6 bases, and 5 bases had no gene match. The CDR3 is made up of 14 amino acids. The germline V gene encodes CDR1 MNHEY and CDR2 SVGAGI. The CDR3 region has the DNA TGTGCCAGCAGCGGGACAGGGCTCCCCTACGAGCAGTACTTC. Its protein is CASSGTGLPYEQYF.

The sample holds a few counts of this clonotype. The gene calls are TRBV20-1 and TRBJ2-1; 10 bases map to TRBD1. V lost 5 bases to trimming and J lost 2 bases; unmatched junction nucleotides: 9. CDR1 and CDR2 (germline): DFQATT, SNEGSKA (reference sequence). The CDR3 extends over 16 amino acids. The CDR3 DNA follows: TGCAGTGCTGCCTTCCCCGGGACAGGGGCCTACAATGAGCAGTTCTTC. Protein sequence: CSAAFPGTGAYNEQFF.

This clonotype was detected a few times. The J gene is TRBJ2-5, the V gene TRBV19, with TRBD1 identical over 8 bases. CDR1 is LNHDA, CDR2 SQIVND, per germline (reference sequence). The CDR3 spans 15 residues. Trimming removed 10 bases from V and 3 bases from J; junction bases left unmatched: 13. The CDR3 DNA is TGTGCCACCAGACCCGGAGGGGACAGGAAAGAGACCCAGTACTTC. Translating it yields CATRPGGDRKETQYF.

The genes are TRBV29-1 and TRBJ1-1; tentative D call: TRBD1 (5 bases). V was cut by 0 bases and J by 0 bases, with 11 bases left in between. The CDR3 loop spans 15 amino acids. CDR1 is SQVTM and CDR2 is ANQGSEA in the germline V gene. The CDR3 DNA sequence: TGCAGCGTTGAAGATCAGGGCCGGATGAACACTGAAGCTTTCTTT. This translates into CSVEDQGRMNTEAFF.

In nucleotides, the CDR3 is TGTGCCACCAGTGGCAGGGGCTCCCGCTTTGGGGCCAACGTCCTGACTTTC. It encodes CATSGRGSRFGANVLTF. V gene TRBV24-1 combines with J gene TRBJ2-6, with D possibly matching TRBD1 (6 bases). V lost 5 bases and J lost 3, with 16 bases in between. The length of the CDR3 is 17 residues. Germline V lookup: CDR1 KGHDR, CDR2 SFDVKD.